This is a list of T cell receptor beta chains from one sample in a study of shared clonotypes between healthy human individuals. Generated by immunoSEQ multiplex PCR, the TCRdb table keeps only in-frame clones and is missing some. The sample has just over 2,000,000 clones, approximately 95% seen once. The sequenced sample was naive CD4+ T cells sorted from blood. The source is a man aged 18 to 29 in good health. CDR3s include the opening cysteine and the closing phenylalanine or tryptophan. The D gene is left open where the match is weak.

d_call: .; j_call: TRBJ2-7; v_call: TRBV28; cdr3_nt: TGTGCCAGCAGTTTCTCCGGACAGTCCTACGAGCAGTACTTC; cdr3_aa: CASSFSGQSYEQYF
d_call: TRBD2; j_call: TRBJ2-7; v_call: TRBV19; cdr3_nt: TGTGCCAGTAGTATCGGCGGCGGGAGGGCCGTATACGAGCAGTACTTC; cdr3_aa: CASSIGGGRAVYEQYF
d_call: .; j_call: TRBJ2-7; v_call: TRBV6-6; cdr3_nt: TGTGCCAGTAAAGAAGGGATTAGGGGTCTCTACGAGCAGTACTTC; cdr3_aa: CASKEGIRGLYEQYF
d_call: .; j_call: TRBJ1-1; v_call: TRBV19; cdr3_nt: TGTGCCAGTAGTCCCTTGTCTAACACTGAAGCTTTCTTT; cdr3_aa: CASSPLSNTEAFF
d_call: .; j_call: TRBJ1-3; v_call: TRBV10-3; cdr3_nt: TGTGCCATCAACCGCTCTGGAAACACCATATATTTT; cdr3_aa: CAINRSGNTIYF
d_call: .; j_call: TRBJ1-2; v_call: TRBV7-8; cdr3_nt: TGTGCCAGCAGCTTAGGAGGACTATATGGCTACACCTTC; cdr3_aa: CASSLGGLYGYTF
d_call: TRBD2; j_call: TRBJ2-7; v_call: TRBV5-1; cdr3_nt: TGCGCCAGCAGCTTGGGGACTAGCGGGAGAACTAACGAGCAGTACTTC; cdr3_aa: CASSLGTSGRTNEQYF
d_call: .; j_call: TRBJ2-7; v_call: TRBV7-6; cdr3_nt: TGTGCCAGCAGCCCCGGTTTTGGACCCTACGAGCAGTACTTC; cdr3_aa: CASSPGFGPYEQYF
d_call: TRBD1; j_call: TRBJ1-4; v_call: TRBV5-4; cdr3_nt: TGTGCCAGCAGCTGGGGGGGAGACAGGGGCCATCCAACTAATGAAAAACTGTTTTTT; cdr3_aa: CASSWGGDRGHPTNEKLFF
d_call: .; j_call: TRBJ2-3; v_call: TRBV10-1; cdr3_nt: TGCGCCAGCAGTGAGCTCTCTAGCGTGGGTACAGATACGCAGTATTTT; cdr3_aa: CASSELSSVGTDTQYF
d_call: .; j_call: TRBJ2-5; v_call: TRBV5-1; cdr3_nt: TGCGCCAGCAGCTTGGTTGGGGGAGGAGAGACCCAGTACTTC; cdr3_aa: CASSLVGGGETQYF
d_call: .; j_call: TRBJ2-3; v_call: TRBV7-9; cdr3_nt: TGTGCCAGCAGCTTACAGGGGACCACCACAGATACGCAGTATTTT; cdr3_aa: CASSLQGTTTDTQYF
d_call: TRBD2; j_call: TRBJ2-5; v_call: TRBV9; cdr3_nt: TGTGCCAGCAGCGTTGGACTAGCGACCCAAGAGACCCAGTACTTC; cdr3_aa: CASSVGLATQETQYF
d_call: .; j_call: TRBJ2-1; v_call: TRBV15; cdr3_nt: TGTGCCACCAGCACCTCGAGTGAGCAGTTCTTC; cdr3_aa: CATSTSSEQFF
d_call: TRBD1; j_call: TRBJ1-5; v_call: TRBV7-9; cdr3_nt: TGTGCCAGCAGCGTCCAGGGGGCGAGCAATCAGCCCCAGCATTTT; cdr3_aa: CASSVQGASNQPQHF
d_call: .; j_call: TRBJ2-6; v_call: TRBV28; cdr3_nt: TGTGCCAGCAGTATCTCTGGGGCCAACGTCCTGACTTTC; cdr3_aa: CASSISGANVLTF
d_call: TRBD1; j_call: TRBJ1-2; v_call: TRBV5-1; cdr3_nt: TGCGCCAGCGGTCAGGGGGTCGGCGGCTACACCTTC; cdr3_aa: CASGQGVGGYTF
d_call: .; j_call: TRBJ2-7; v_call: TRBV5-1; cdr3_nt: TGCGCCAGCAGCTTGGGGCCAGGAGGACTCTACGAGCAGTACTTC; cdr3_aa: CASSLGPGGLYEQYF
d_call: .; j_call: TRBJ1-1; v_call: TRBV6-5; cdr3_nt: TGTGCCAGCAGTTACGCAACCGGGGGGAACACTGAAGCTTTCTTT; cdr3_aa: CASSYATGGNTEAFF
d_call: TRBD2; j_call: TRBJ2-1; v_call: TRBV2; cdr3_nt: TGTGCCAGCAGTCCCCCCCTTGGACTAGCGGGAGAAAATGAGCAGTTCTTC; cdr3_aa: CASSPPLGLAGENEQFF
d_call: .; j_call: TRBJ1-2; v_call: TRBV2; cdr3_nt: TGTGCCAGCAGTGAAGACTTCCCTGGACCCACCCCGTATGGCTACACCTTC; cdr3_aa: CASSEDFPGPTPYGYTF
d_call: .; j_call: TRBJ2-5; v_call: TRBV6-5; cdr3_nt: TGTGCCAGCAGTTACGACGGAATCCAAGAGACCCAGTACTTC; cdr3_aa: CASSYDGIQETQYF